The following is a TCR beta chain sequence with its context. Its target is unknown. Every sample had a minimum of 7 million PBMCs isolated. There were at least 6 micrograms of total RNA extracted from every sample. Using a J-beta primer mix together with a sample-barcoded 5' primer, a second PCR was run for roughly 7 to 12 cycles. Individual samples furnished no less than 2.5 million CDR3-containing paired-end reads apiece. Using its own MiXCR run on the 5' RACE reads, TCRdb lists one record per CDR3 protein. In the table there are about 1.4 million distinct CDR3 sequences, around 59% of which are singletons. This sample is drawn from a study of blood T cells in healthy people across ages. General observations from the study: TCR beta diversity tracked closely with naive T cell percentage.

V lost 1 base and J 7 bases, leaving 5 bases between the germline ends. This CDR3 comprises 12 residues. Germline values: CDR1 SGHAT, CDR2 FQNNGV. The origin of this receptor is a man younger than 35 in good health. Sequencing used blood. V is TRBV11-2 and J is TRBJ2-4; D is uncertain. The DNA of the CDR3 is TGTGCCAGCAGCTTAGTCGATAACATTCAGTACTTC. Encoded protein: CASSLVDNIQYF.